The TCR beta chain under discussion was sequenced for a study of tumor-infiltrating lymphocytes in primary liver carcinoma. About the study: Patients comprised men and women whose ages fell between 30 and 69 years. Study findings and constraints: The study found only about 7-24% of top clones in all five tumor regions. Whereas tumor region pairs overlapped more, tumor-adjacent and tumor-blood pairs overlapped less.

TCR beta cDNA was prepared out of around 460 ng total RNA by means of a constant-region primer. Each TCR beta library was derived from three nested multiplex PCR rounds that employed slightly modified ARM-PCR. TRBV1-TRBV30 forward primers paired with a C-beta reverse primer drove the first two PCR rounds, approximately 11 cycles each. From the multiplex PCR reads, TCRdb called clonotypes with MiXCR, one entry per CDR3 protein. The sample records approximately 76,000 distinct CDR3 sequences, about 64% being singletons. In germline, CDR1 is MDHEN, CDR2 SYDVKM. The CDR3 is made up of 15 amino acids. Notes on this clonotype: Antigen specificity is unknown. Just one base apart from a much larger clone, this may be a read error.

Joint extraction of RNA and DNA used about 17-32 mg of bulk tissue that was unsorted. Every tumor specimen contained over 85% viable tumor cells. The chain uses TRBV28 and TRBJ2-3; 9 bases are a match to TRBD2. Sequencing input: liver tumor tissue from sampling region 4. Noted subset: tumor region T4, right-lateral pole. The sequence was obtained from an older woman with primary liver carcinoma and hepatitis B virus infection. CDR3 DNA sequence: TGTGCCGGGAGCCCGGCGGGAGGGGTAGCAGATATGCAGTATTTT. Amino acids: CAGSPAGGVADMQYF.